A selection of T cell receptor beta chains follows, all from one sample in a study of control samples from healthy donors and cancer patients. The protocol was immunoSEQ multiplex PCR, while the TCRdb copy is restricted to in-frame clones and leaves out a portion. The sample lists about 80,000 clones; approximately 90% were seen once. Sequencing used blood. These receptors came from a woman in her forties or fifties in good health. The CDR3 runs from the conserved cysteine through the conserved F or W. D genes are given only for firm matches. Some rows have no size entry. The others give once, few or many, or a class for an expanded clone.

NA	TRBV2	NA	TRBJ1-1	TGTGCCAGCAGTGTAGGCCCCCAGAACACTAAAGCTTTCTTT	CASSVGPQNTKAFF
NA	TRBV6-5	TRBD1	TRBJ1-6	TGTGCCAGCAGTTCGGGACAGGGGGATTCACCCCTCCACTTT	CASSSGQGDSPLHF
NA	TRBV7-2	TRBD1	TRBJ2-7	TGTGCCAGCAGCCAGAGACAGGGGGCGCGGGAGCAGTACTTC	CASSQRQGAREQYF
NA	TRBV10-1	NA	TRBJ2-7	TGCGCCAGCAGTCGGGACAAAACCTACGAGCAGTACTTC	CASSRDKTYEQYF
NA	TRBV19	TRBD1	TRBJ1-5	TGTGCCAGTAGAACCACAGGGGGTCATAGCAATCAGCCCCAGCATTTT	CASRTTGGHSNQPQHF
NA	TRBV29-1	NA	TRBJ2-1	TGCAGCGTTGAAGTGTTCGGGAGCTCCTACAATGAGCAGTTCTTC	CSVEVFGSSYNEQFF
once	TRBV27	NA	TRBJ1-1	TGTGCCAGCAGCTTGGAGGGGGGGAACACTGAAGCTTTCTTT	CASSLEGGNTEAFF
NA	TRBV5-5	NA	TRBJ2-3	TGTGCCAGCAGCTTAATGACAGTAGATGGAGATACGCAGTATTTT	CASSLMTVDGDTQYF
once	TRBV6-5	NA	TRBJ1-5	TGTGCCAGCACCGAATCGGGCAATCAGCCCCAGCATTTT	CASTESGNQPQHF
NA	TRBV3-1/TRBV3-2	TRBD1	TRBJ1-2	TGTGCCAGCAGCCCGGACAGGGTTGGCTACACCTTC	CASSPDRVGYTF
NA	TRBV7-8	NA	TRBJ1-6	TGTGCCAGCAGCTTAGAAGAAGCCGGAACTAATTCACCCCTCCACTTT	CASSLEEAGTNSPLHF
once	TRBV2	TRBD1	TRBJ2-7	TGTGCCAGCAGCGGGACAGGGGATAACTACGAGCAGTACTTC	CASSGTGDNYEQYF
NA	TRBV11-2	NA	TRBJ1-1	TGTGCCAGCAGCTCTCAGGGGAACACTGAAGCTTTCTTT	CASSSQGNTEAFF
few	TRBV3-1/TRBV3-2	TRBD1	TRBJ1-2	TGTGCCAGCAGCCAAGGGGAGGGGGCGAATGGCTACACCTTC	CASSQGEGANGYTF
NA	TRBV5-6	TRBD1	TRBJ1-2	TGTGCCAGCAGCTTGAGGCAGGGGGATGGCTACACCTTC	CASSLRQGDGYTF
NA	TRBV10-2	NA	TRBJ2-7	TGCGCCAGCACCGACGGAGGACTGCTTACCTACGAGCAGTACTTC	CASTDGGLLTYEQYF
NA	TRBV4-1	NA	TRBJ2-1	TGCGCCAGCAGCCAAGCGGCAGCCGATAATGAGCAGTTCTTC	CASSQAAADNEQFF
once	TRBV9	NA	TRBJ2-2	TGTGCCAGCGGGAGCCTATCGAACACCGGGGAGCTGTTTTTT	CASGSLSNTGELFF
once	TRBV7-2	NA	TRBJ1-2	TGTGCCAGCAGCCCCTGGGTCCGGGAGGGCAACGATGGCTACACCTTC	CASSPWVREGNDGYTF
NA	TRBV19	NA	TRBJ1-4	TGTGCCAGTAGTATAACGGGAGTAGATGAAAAACTGTTTTTT	CASSITGVDEKLFF
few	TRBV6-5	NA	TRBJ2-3	TGTGCCAGCGCCCTGAGTACGGGTGCTGGAGATACGCAGTATTTT	CASALSTGAGDTQYF
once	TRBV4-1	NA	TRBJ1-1	TGCGCCAGCAGCCAAGTCAGAGGGGGCACTGAAGCTTTCTTT	CASSQVRGGTEAFF
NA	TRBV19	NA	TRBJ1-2	TGTGCCAGTAGTGCAGGGGATGGGGGGCCTAACTATGGCTACACCTTC	CASSAGDGGPNYGYTF
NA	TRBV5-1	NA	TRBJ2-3	TGCGCCAGCAGCTTGGAAGTATCAGATACGCAGTATTTT	CASSLEVSDTQYF
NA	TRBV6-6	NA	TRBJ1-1	TGTGCCAGCAGTTACTCCCCTTCACTAGACACTGAAGCTTTCTTT	CASSYSPSLDTEAFF
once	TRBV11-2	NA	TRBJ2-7	TGTGCCAGCAGCTTAGCGGACGGGTCCTACGAGCAGTACTTC	CASSLADGSYEQYF
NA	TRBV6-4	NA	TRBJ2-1	TGTGCCACCCGGAGGGGGGAAAACTACAATGAGCAGTTCTTC	CATRRGENYNEQFF
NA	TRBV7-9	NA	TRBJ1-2	TGTGCCAGCAGCTTTCGGACCTATGGCTACACCTTC	CASSFRTYGYTF
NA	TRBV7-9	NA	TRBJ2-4	TGTGCCAGCAGCTTAGATGAGGGTAACATTCAGTACTTC	CASSLDEGNIQYF
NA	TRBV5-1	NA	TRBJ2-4	TGCGCCAGCAGCTTGAATGGCTTCATAGGAGACATTCAGTACTTC	CASSLNGFIGDIQYF
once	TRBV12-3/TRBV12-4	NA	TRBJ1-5	TGTGCCAGCAGTTTACAGGGGAATCAGCCCCAGCATTTT	CASSLQGNQPQHF
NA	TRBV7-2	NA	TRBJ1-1	TGTGCCAGCAGCTTAGCGCAAGGGGGGGCGGCTTTCTTT	CASSLAQGGAAFF
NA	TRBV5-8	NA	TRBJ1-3	TGTGCCAGCAGCTTCCGTGTCGGGGGATCGAGAAACACCATATATTTT	CASSFRVGGSRNTIYF
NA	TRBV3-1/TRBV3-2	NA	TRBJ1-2	TGTGCCAGCAGCCAAGTGAAAGGCGGCTACACCTTC	CASSQVKGGYTF
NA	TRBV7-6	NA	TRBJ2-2	TGTGCCAGCAGCTCTAGCCGTAACACCGGGGAGCTGTTTTTT	CASSSSRNTGELFF
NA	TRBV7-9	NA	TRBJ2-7	TGTGCCAGCAGCATCGCCTTTGCCTGGGATTCCTACGAGCAGTACTTC	CASSIAFAWDSYEQYF
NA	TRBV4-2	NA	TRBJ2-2	TGTGCCAGCAGCCGTGCGGGCCGTGGGACACCGAACACCGGGGAGCTGTTTTTT	CASSRAGRGTPNTGELFF
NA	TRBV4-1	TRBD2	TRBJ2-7	TGCGCCAGCAGCCGTAGTCGAACAGCGGGGGGGCTATACGAGCAGTACTTC	CASSRSRTAGGLYEQYF
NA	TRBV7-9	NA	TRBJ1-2	TGTGCCAGCAGTTATTTGGAGGGAGGCTATGGCTACACCTTC	CASSYLEGGYGYTF
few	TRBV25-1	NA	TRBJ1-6	TGTGCCAGCAGTGCACCCGGGACATTTTCACCCCTCCACTTT	CASSAPGTFSPLHF